Sequencing of this T cell receptor (beta chain) was carried out in a study of shared clonotypes between healthy human individuals. Study as a whole: Donors consisted of two women and three men between 18 and 49.

CD8 cells regarded as naive lacked CD45RO, were positively chosen for CCR7, and omitted terminally differentiated effector memory CD45RA+ cells. General study results and limits: Some naive CD4 clonotypes, about 5.5%, turned up in common across a handful of donors. Naive subsets generally exceeded memory subsets in estimated richness.

Investigators spread the genomic DNA of each subset evenly over several immunoSEQ plates. TCRdb keeps only in-frame clones here, not all; method: immunoSEQ multiplex PCR. The sample has around 1,900,000 clones; over 85% are singletons. On this clone: The antigen remains unidentified.

The CDR3 length is 14 residues. Germline V gene sequence: CDR1 LNHNV, CDR2 YYDKDF (reference sequence). The V gene end was trimmed by 1 base and the J gene end by 8 bases; junction bases not matched to a gene: 5. This clonotype was obtained from a man younger than 35 in good health. Some clones in this sample may be carry-over from other donors' samples. Sequencing was done on a sample of naive CD8+ T cells from PBMCs. This sequence joins TRBV15 and TRBJ2-7, with 10 positions matching TRBD1. CDR3 in DNA: TGTGCCACCAGCAGAGTACGGGGACAGGGGCAGCAGTACTTC. Residues: CATSRVRGQGQQYF.